This paragraph reports one T cell receptor (beta chain). The antigen is undetermined. TCRdb reprocessed the RT-PCR reads with MiXCR, giving one entry per CDR3 protein. Of more than 700,000 distinct CDR3 sequences listed, over 20% are singletons. The CDR3 has 15 amino acids. CDR1 and CDR2 (germline): MNHEY, SMNVEV (reference sequence). V shed 5 bases and J 3 bases; nucleotides not matched to a gene: 4. This record belongs to a study of response to subunit inactivated influenza vaccine. Study outcomes and limitations: Authors suggested each seasonal flu vaccination may recruit only limited numbers of new T cells.

The V and J genes are TRBV27 and TRBJ2-1; 10 bases align to TRBD2. The clonotype comes from a man aged 50-60 years who received an inactivated influenza vaccine. Sequences were derived from PBMCs from blood, sampled 4 to 6 days after vaccination. CDR3 sequence: CASSIIAGGYNEQFF. CDR3 in DNA: TGTGCCAGCAGTATAATAGCGGGAGGCTACAATGAGCAGTTCTTC.